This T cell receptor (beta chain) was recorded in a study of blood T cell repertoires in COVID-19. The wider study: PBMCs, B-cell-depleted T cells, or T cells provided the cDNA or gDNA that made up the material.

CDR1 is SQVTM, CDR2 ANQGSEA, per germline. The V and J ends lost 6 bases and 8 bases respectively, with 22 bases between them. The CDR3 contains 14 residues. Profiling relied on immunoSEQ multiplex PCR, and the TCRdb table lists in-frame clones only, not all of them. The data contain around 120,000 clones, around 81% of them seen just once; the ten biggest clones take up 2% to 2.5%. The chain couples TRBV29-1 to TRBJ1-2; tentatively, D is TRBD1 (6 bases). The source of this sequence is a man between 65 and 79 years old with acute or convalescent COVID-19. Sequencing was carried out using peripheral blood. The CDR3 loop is CSVQPGHRVGGYTF. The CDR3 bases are TGCAGCGTACAACCGGGACACCGGGTCGGGGGCTACACCTTC.